This is a list of T cell receptor beta chains from one sample in a study of blood T cells in healthy people across ages. A single record per CDR3 protein comes from TCRdb applying MiXCR to the 5' RACE reads. The sample carries over a million distinct CDR3 sequences, approximately 39% recorded once. The sample comprised blood. These receptors were taken from a woman aged 18 to 35 in good health. Each CDR3 is given with its conserved first and last residue. Each record gives: J gene, D gene, V gene, CDR3 length, clone size, CDR3 protein, CDR3 DNA. D genes are given only for firm matches. Expanded clones get a size class; other rows say once, few or many, or leave the size out.

TRBJ2-3 | NA | TRBV4-1 | 16 | many | CASSQDTRLVGDTQYF | TGCGCCAGCAGCCAAGATACTAGACTAGTAGGGGATACGCAGTATTTT
TRBJ1-1 | NA | TRBV12-3/TRBV12-4 | 16 | NA | CASNYRQGITGAEAFF | TGTGCCAGCAATTATCGGCAGGGGATCACAGGCGCTGAAGCTTTCTTT
TRBJ2-1 | TRBD2 | TRBV4-3 | 15 | many | CASSQEVAGYNEQFF | TGCGCCAGCAGCCAAGAAGTAGCGGGGTACAATGAGCAGTTCTTC
TRBJ2-2 | NA | TRBV27 | 13 | NA | CASSSGQTGELFF | TGTGCCAGCAGTTCCGGACAGACCGGGGAGCTGTTTTTT
TRBJ2-5 | NA | TRBV24-1 | 15 | NA | CATSRPGDLRETQYF | TGTGCCACCAGTAGGCCGGGGGACCTCCGGGAGACCCAGTACTTC
TRBJ2-7 | NA | TRBV5-1 | 12 | NA | CASSSSPSEQYF | TGCGCCAGCAGCAGCTCCCCGTCCGAGCAGTACTTC
TRBJ2-1 | TRBD1 | TRBV5-1 | 14 | few | CASSYTGAGDEQFF | TGCGCCAGCAGCTACACAGGGGCGGGCGATGAGCAGTTCTTC
TRBJ2-3 | NA | TRBV7-2 | 17 | NA | CASSLWGGGSGTDTQYF | TGTGCCAGCAGCTTGTGGGGAGGAGGATCGGGCACAGATACGCAGTATTTT
TRBJ2-3 | TRBD2 | TRBV6-5 | 18 | NA | CASTTQAERDPFTDTQYF | TGTGCCAGCACTACTCAGGCCGAGCGGGACCCTTTCACAGATACGCAGTATTTT
TRBJ2-1 | TRBD1 | TRBV20-1 | 17 | once | CSARGLPGQGLANEQFF | TGCAGTGCTAGAGGTCTTCCGGGACAGGGGCTGGCCAATGAGCAGTTCTTC
TRBJ2-7 | NA | TRBV4-1 | 15 | NA | CASSQDGESSYEQYF | TGCGCCAGCAGCCAAGACGGAGAGAGCTCCTACGAGCAGTACTTC
TRBJ2-7 | TRBD2 | TRBV3-1 | 16 | NA | CASSRPGRAGGFEQYF | TGTGCCAGCAGCCGACCAGGACGAGCGGGAGGGTTCGAGCAGTACTTC
TRBJ2-1 | NA | TRBV28 | 18 | NA | CASSSWGGSGPKYNEQFF | TGTGCCAGCAGTTCCTGGGGAGGTAGCGGACCCAAATACAATGAGCAGTTCTTC
TRBJ2-7 | NA | TRBV6-6 | 14 | NA | CASTQNRGPYEQYF | TGTGCCAGCACACAAAATCGGGGGCCCTACGAGCAGTACTTC
TRBJ2-3 | TRBD2 | TRBV6-2/TRBV6-3 | 15 | few | CASTPSGAGTDTQYF | TGTGCCAGCACCCCTAGCGGGGCAGGCACAGATACGCAGTATTTT
TRBJ1-4 | NA | TRBV15 | 16 | NA | CATSRDSLVGGEKLFF | TGTGCCACCAGCAGAGATTCCTTGGTAGGGGGAGAAAAACTGTTTTTT
TRBJ2-7 | TRBD1 | TRBV2 | 14 | NA | CASSVGQVGYEQYF | TGTGCCAGCAGCGTCGGACAGGTCGGCTACGAGCAGTACTTC
TRBJ2-7 | NA | TRBV6-2/TRBV6-3 | 13 | NA | CASGRQLTYEQYF | TGTGCCAGCGGACGGCAACTCACCTACGAGCAGTACTTC
TRBJ1-5 | NA | TRBV27 | 13 | NA | CAGSLGDGQPQHF | TGTGCCGGCAGTTTGGGGGACGGTCAGCCCCAGCATTTT
TRBJ2-5 | NA | TRBV7-2 | 13 | NA | CASNTGRVETQYF | TGTGCCAGCAACACCGGACGGGTAGAGACCCAGTACTTC